This T cell receptor beta chain was identified in a study of blood T cell repertoires in COVID-19. About the study: The origin of the acute and convalescent COVID-19 samples was the United States, Italy and Spain. From T cells, B-cell-depleted T cells, or PBMCs came the material, which was cDNA or gDNA.

Original handling: Estimates of nucleated cell counts were drawn from the amplification of reference gene primers. Profiled with immunoSEQ multiplex PCR; TCRdb holds only in-frame clones, not every one. V, J and clone size derive from that table, while D and trimming were established from the DNA sequence. Seen here are 130,000 or so clones, around nine tenths observed once, and the top ten hold roughly 2.1%. This CDR3 contains 14 residues. The receptor's source is a woman aged 45-65 years with acute or convalescent COVID-19. The chain is built from TRBV21-1 and TRBJ2-3; the table's D call, TRBD2, was not checked against the DNA. TRBV21-1 is deemed a pseudogene. The sample taken for sequencing was peripheral blood. The DNA for the CDR3 is TGTGCCAGCAGCAAACTAGGGAAGGAGGTCTCGCAGTATTTT. Residues: CASSKLGKEVSQYF.